The clone carrying this TCR beta chain was found a few times. No antigen is known for it. With V trimmed by 5 bases and J by 4 bases, 9 bases remained unmatched. CDR3 length: 15 amino acids. This record belongs to a study of blood T cells in healthy people across ages. Findings and caveats of the study: Samples with more naive T cells showed higher observed beta diversity.

For the second PCR, which ran for roughly 6 to 12 cycles, a sample-barcoded 5' primer and a J-beta primer mix were used. TCRdb recomputed calls from the 5' RACE reads with MiXCR, one row per CDR3 protein. This repertoire shows roughly 1.7 million distinct CDR3 sequences, about 35% found once; its top ten account for around 11%. The sample consisted of blood. The source of this sequence is a woman in her twenties or thirties in good health. The chain joins TRBV12-3 or TRBV12-4 to TRBJ2-3; 7 positions match TRBD1. The CDR3 DNA reads TGTGCCAGCAGTCCGACAGGGAGTGGGGCAGATACGCAGTATTTT. Amino acid sequence: CASSPTGSGADTQYF.